These 17 T cell receptor beta chains share one sample of origin, sequenced in a study of shared clonotypes between healthy human individuals. The data were produced by immunoSEQ multiplex PCR, yet TCRdb's version contains in-frame clones alone and is incomplete. The sample carries 600,000 to 750,000 clones, 72% recorded once. The sample consisted of memory CD4+ T cells sorted from blood. Indicated subset: CD45RA-negative fraction. Source of these receptors: a woman younger than 45 in good health.

The chain links TRBV27 to TRBJ2-3; tentative D call: TRBD2 (5 bases). The CDR3 has 14 amino acids. Germline CDR1 is MNHEY and CDR2 is SMNVEV (reference sequence). V lost 0 bases, J lost 6 bases, and 10 bases lay in between. Here the CDR3 DNA reads TGTGCCAGCAGTTTATCAGTCGGGATGGATACGCAGTATTTT. It is translated as CASSLSVGMDTQYF.

This clone was recorded only once. The V call is TRBV30, the J call TRBJ1-3; unclear D gene. The V gene lost 0 bases and the J gene lost 2 bases, with 8 bases spanning the gap. Germline values: CDR1 GTSNPN, CDR2 SVGIG (reference sequence). The CDR3 covers 14 residues. The CDR3 DNA follows: TGTGCCTGGAGTGTCTGGTTAGCTGGAAACACCATATATTTT. Amino acid sequence: CAWSVWLAGNTIYF.

The chain uses TRBV7-9 and TRBJ2-7; D might be TRBD2 (5 bases). CDR3 length equals 14 residues. Per germline, CDR1 SEHNR and CDR2 FQNEAQ (reference sequence). V was trimmed by 5 bases and J by 2 bases, leaving 13 bases between them. CDR3 nucleotides: TGTGCCAGCAGCCGCCCCCCGGGGACCTACGAGCAGTACTTC. It translates to CASSRPPGTYEQYF.

This clone was seen at least ten times. This chain connects TRBV5-4 to TRBJ1-1; 9 nucleotides agree with TRBD1. CDR3 length: 14 residues. CDR1 and CDR2 (germline): SGHNT, YYREEE (reference sequence). V trimming: 4 bases; J trimming: 3 bases; junction bases outside the gene matches: 4. CDR3 sequence (DNA): TGTGCCAGCAGCAAGACAGGGGGGGACACTGAAGCTTTCTTT. Translated, it gives CASSKTGGDTEAFF.

V gene TRBV10-1 combines with J gene TRBJ2-1; no firm D call. V lost 4 bases and J lost 9, with 13 bases in between. The germline V gene encodes CDR1 WNHNN and CDR2 SYGVQD (reference sequence). The CDR3 sequence is 13 residues long. The CDR3 sequence: CASSVLRPGEQFF. For the CDR3, the DNA is TGCGCCAGCAGTGTCCTGAGACCGGGTGAGCAGTTCTTC.

The chain has TRBV6-5 and TRBJ2-7, with TRBD1 identical over 7 bases. The CDR3 extends over 14 amino acids. Germline CDR1 reads MNHEY; CDR2 reads SVGAGI. V dropped 6 bases and J dropped 0; count of bases not matched to a gene: 5. The CDR3 reads CASRRTGSSYEQYF. The CDR3 coding sequence is TGTGCCAGCAGGCGGACAGGTAGCTCCTACGAGCAGTACTTC.

This clone has just a few counts. This chain links TRBV7-2 with TRBJ2-5, with D maybe TRBD2 (6 bases). Germline CDR1 is SGHTA and CDR2 is FQGNSA. The CDR3 runs 13 residues. The V end lost 2 bases, the J end lost 10 bases, and 14 bases lay between the germline ends. The CDR3 here is CASSLKVGGIQYF. The CDR3 DNA reads as TGTGCCAGCAGCTTAAAGGTCGGGGGAATCCAGTACTTC.

This clone was observed a single time. The genes are TRBV19 and TRBJ2-4; tentatively, D is TRBD2 (5 bases). V lost 5 bases, J lost 5 bases, and 13 bases lay in between. Germline assignment: CDR1 LNHDA and CDR2 SQIVND (reference sequence). The CDR3 loop spans 14 amino acids. The CDR3 spells CASSPSGRENIQYF. The CDR3 DNA reads TGTGCCAGTAGTCCCAGCGGTCGCGAAAACATTCAGTACTTC. Together with reference TRBV19 and TRBJ2-4, the CDR3 gives the full variable domain: DGGITQSPKYLFRKEGQNVTLSCEQNLNHDAMYWYRQDPGQGLRLIYYSQIVNDFQKGDIAEGYSVSREKKESFPLTVTSAQKNPTAFYLCASSPSGRENIQYFGAGTRLSVL.

The chain employs TRBV11-1 and TRBJ1-1, with TRBD1 matching over 7 bases. This CDR3 spans 14 amino acids. The junction had 9 bases not matched to a gene; V was cut back by 5 bases and J by 6 bases. Germline lookup yields CDR1 SGHAT and CDR2 FQDESV (reference sequence). CDR3 nucleotides: TGTGCCAGCAGCCTTAGACAGGGTAATTCTGAAGCTTTCTTT. Residues: CASSLRQGNSEAFF.

This clone was found a few times. The chain employs TRBV6-5 and TRBJ1-3; TRBD1 agrees at 7 bases. The germline V gene has CDR1 MNHEY and CDR2 SVGAGI. Germline trimming cut 10 bases from V and 4 bases from J; bases unmatched to any gene: 4. This CDR3 is built from 12 residues. The CDR3 region has the DNA TGTGCCACGACAGGGTTGGGAAACACCATATATTTT. This gives the protein CATTGLGNTIYF.

The chain joins TRBV21-1 to TRBJ2-7; the DNA was not compared with TRBD1, the D call given in the table. TRBV21-1 is a pseudogene locus. The CDR3 loop spans 15 amino acids. CDR3 DNA: TGTGCCAGCAGCAACTGGGGCTCTTTCTCCTACGAGCAGTACTTC. Its protein product is CASSNWGSFSYEQYF.

The chain uses TRBV5-1 and TRBJ2-1; D is perhaps TRBD2 (5 bases). Trimming took off 1 base at V and 9 bases at J, with 17 bases between the two ends. The CDR3 length is 15 residues. Per germline, CDR1 SGHRS and CDR2 YFSETQ. CDR3 nucleotides: TGCGCCAGCAGCTTGAGGGCGCTAGGACTGCCTGAGCAGTTCTTC. Its translation is CASSLRALGLPEQFF.

In its sample, this clone ranks as medium-sized. Other DNA sequences in the same sample also yield this CDR3. V gene TRBV2 combines with J gene TRBJ2-6; D is unclear. The ends were cut back, 4 bases at V and 2 bases at J, with 3 bases in the middle. The CDR3 runs 13 residues. Germline CDR1 and CDR2: SNHLY and FYNNEI. The CDR3 is CASSVTGANVLTF. The CDR3 region has the DNA TGTGCCAGCAGTGTAACTGGGGCCAACGTCCTGACTTTC.

The rearrangement links TRBV6-5 to TRBJ2-2; maybe TRBD2 (6 bases). V lost 8 bases, J lost 4 bases, and 14 bases lay in between. Per the germline V gene, CDR1 is MNHEY and CDR2 is SVGAGI. The CDR3 runs to 14 residues. The CDR3 bases are TGTGCCAGCCGGAGGGAGCGAGGCACCGGGGAGCTGTTTTTT. Encoded protein: CASRRERGTGELFF.

The chain uses TRBV10-1 and TRBJ2-3; 8 bases are a match to TRBD2. The CDR3 consists of 16 residues. J was trimmed by 4 bases and V by 0 bases; bases with no gene match: 6. Germline values: CDR1 WNHNN, CDR2 SYGVQD (reference sequence). CDR3 in amino acids: CASSESVGRASDTQYF. CDR3 DNA: TGCGCCAGCAGTGAGTCGGTCGGGAGGGCCTCAGATACGCAGTATTTT.

The V and J genes are TRBV6-6 and TRBJ2-5, with D possibly TRBD1 on 5 matching bases. V lost 2 bases to trimming and J lost 1 base, with 11 bases between them. Germline values: CDR1 MNHNY, CDR2 SVGAGI (reference sequence). The CDR3 is made up of 15 amino acids. The CDR3 loop reads CASSYLGQPQETQYF. CDR3 coding DNA: TGTGCCAGCAGTTACCTCGGACAACCCCAAGAGACCCAGTACTTC.

This clone was observed a single time. J is TRBJ2-2 and V is TRBV6-5; 11 bases are shared with TRBD2. Trimming cost V 2 bases and J 8 bases; bases outside gene matches: 7. The length of the CDR3 is 16 residues. Germline CDR1 is MNHEY and CDR2 is SVGAGI. The DNA of the CDR3 is TGTGCCAGCAGTTACGGGGCTAGCGGGAGGATGGGGGAGCTGTTTTTT. Encoded protein: CASSYGASGRMGELFF.